This TCR beta chain was sequenced during a study of read filtering for tumor transcriptome and immune sequencing. Study as a whole: R-ISS stage counts were 8 for I, about 15 for II, 6 or 7 for III. The study, taken as a whole, reports: In IR-seq, single-read clonotypes were 70% to 85% of clonotypes but 3% to 3.5% of reads. The CD138-negative fraction was mixed bone marrow immune cells, not pure T cells.

Bone marrow was sampled from every patient at the time of active disease. Molecular barcoded adaptors covering alpha/delta and beta/gamma chains were used on approximately 400 ng RNA. In TCRdb, the reads were re-called with MiXCR into one record per CDR3 protein. The table has tens of thousands of distinct CDR3 sequences, about 21% seen once; the top ten hold about 14%. Concerning this clonotype itself: Antigen: not known. It may be a read error: a sequence one base away is much more abundant.

This CDR3 spans 13 amino acids. CDR1 and CDR2 from the germline V gene are MDHEN and SYDVKM. This TCR was recovered from a donor aged 40 or over with multiple myeloma. This chain connects TRBV28 to TRBJ2-7; 8 bases line up with TRBD1. The end of the DNA is better explained by TRBJ2-1, so the J call may be wrong. Source material: a population of CD138-negative cells sorted from bone marrow. This CDR3 is CASSFDRGYEQFF. The CDR3 DNA follows: TGTGCCAGCAGTTTTGACAGGGGCTACGAGCAGTTCTTC.